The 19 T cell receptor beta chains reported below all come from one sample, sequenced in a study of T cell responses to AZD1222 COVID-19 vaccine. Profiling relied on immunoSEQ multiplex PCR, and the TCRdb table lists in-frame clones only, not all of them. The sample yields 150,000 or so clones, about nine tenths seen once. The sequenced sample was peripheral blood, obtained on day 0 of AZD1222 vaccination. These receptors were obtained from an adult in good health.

The CDR3 nucleotides are TGTGCCAGCAGCCCTAATAGAGGTCTGTTCTTC. Translation gives CASSPNRGLFF. This chain connects TRBV9 to TRBJ2-1; no reliable D call. The CDR3 runs to 11 residues. Germline loops: CDR1 SGDLS, CDR2 YYNGEE. The germline V and J ends were trimmed by 4 bases and 15 bases, with 14 bases remaining between them.

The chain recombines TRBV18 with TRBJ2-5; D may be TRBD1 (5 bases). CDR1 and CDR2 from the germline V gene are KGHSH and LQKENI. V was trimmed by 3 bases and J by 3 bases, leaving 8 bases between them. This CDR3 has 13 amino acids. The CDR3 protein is CASSPRVEETQYF. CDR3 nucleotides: TGTGCCAGCTCACCCAGGGTCGAAGAGACCCAGTACTTC.

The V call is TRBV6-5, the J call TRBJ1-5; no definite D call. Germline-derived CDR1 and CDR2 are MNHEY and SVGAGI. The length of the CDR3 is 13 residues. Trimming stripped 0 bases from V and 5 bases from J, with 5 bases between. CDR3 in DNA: TGTGCCAGCAGTTACTCTGGCCATCAGCCCCAGCATTTT. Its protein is CASSYSGHQPQHF.

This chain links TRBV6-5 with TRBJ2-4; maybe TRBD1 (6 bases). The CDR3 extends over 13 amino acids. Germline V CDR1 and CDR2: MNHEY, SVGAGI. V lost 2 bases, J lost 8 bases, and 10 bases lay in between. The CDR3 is CASSYRDMDIQYF. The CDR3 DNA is TGTGCCAGCAGTTACAGGGACATGGACATTCAGTACTTC.

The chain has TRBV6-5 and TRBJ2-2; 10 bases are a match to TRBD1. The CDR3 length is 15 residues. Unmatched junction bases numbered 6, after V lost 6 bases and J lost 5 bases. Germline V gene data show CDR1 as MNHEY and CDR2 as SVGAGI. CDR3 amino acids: CASSRDRGLTGELFF. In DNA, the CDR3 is TGTGCCAGCAGCCGGGACAGGGGTTTAACCGGGGAGCTGTTTTTT.

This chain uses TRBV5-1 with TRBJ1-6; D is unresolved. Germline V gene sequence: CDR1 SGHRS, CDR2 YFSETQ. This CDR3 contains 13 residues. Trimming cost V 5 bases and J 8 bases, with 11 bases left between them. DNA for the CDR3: TGCGCCAGCAGTCTCTGGGTAGATTCACCCCTCCACTTT. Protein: CASSLWVDSPLHF.

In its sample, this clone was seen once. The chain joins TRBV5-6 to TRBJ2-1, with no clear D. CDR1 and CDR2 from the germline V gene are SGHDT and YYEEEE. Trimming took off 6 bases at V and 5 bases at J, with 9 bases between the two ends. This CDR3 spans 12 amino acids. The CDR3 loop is CASTQINNEQFF. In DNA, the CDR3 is TGTGCCAGCACCCAGATTAACAATGAGCAGTTCTTC.

CDR3 sequence reads: CASSEAFGYTF. DNA for the CDR3: TGTGCCAGCAGTGAAGCGTTCGGCTACACCTTC. The chain carries TRBV2 and TRBJ1-2, with D unclear. Germline values: CDR1 SNHLY, CDR2 FYNNEI. Trimming pared 0 bases from V and 8 bases from J, leaving 4 bases between. The CDR3 sequence is 11 residues long.

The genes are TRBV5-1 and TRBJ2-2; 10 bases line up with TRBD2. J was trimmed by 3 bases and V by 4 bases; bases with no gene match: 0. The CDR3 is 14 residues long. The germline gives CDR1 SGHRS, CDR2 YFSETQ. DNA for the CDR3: TGCGCCAGCAGCAGCGGGGGGGACACCGGGGAGCTGTTTTTT. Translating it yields CASSSGGDTGELFF.

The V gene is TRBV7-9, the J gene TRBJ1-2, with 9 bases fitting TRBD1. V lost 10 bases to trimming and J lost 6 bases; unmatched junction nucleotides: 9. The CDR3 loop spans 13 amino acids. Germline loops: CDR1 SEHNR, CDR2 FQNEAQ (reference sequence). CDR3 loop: CATERTGDDGYTF. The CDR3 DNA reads TGTGCCACCGAAAGGACAGGGGACGATGGCTACACCTTC.

In DNA form, the CDR3 reads TGTGCCAGCTCACTATTTCCGACAGGGGGGAACACCGGGGAGCTGTTTTTT. Protein: CASSLFPTGGNTGELFF. This chain connects TRBV18 to TRBJ2-2, with 9 bases fitting TRBD1. Germline V gene data show CDR1 as KGHSH and CDR2 as LQKENI. The CDR3 length is 17 residues. V was clipped by 4 bases and J by 1 base; unmatched bases: 7.

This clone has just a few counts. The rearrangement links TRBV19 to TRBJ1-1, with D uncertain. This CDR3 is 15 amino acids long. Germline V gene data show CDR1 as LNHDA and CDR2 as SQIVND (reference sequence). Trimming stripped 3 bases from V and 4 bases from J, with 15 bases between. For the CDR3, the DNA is TGTGCCAGTAGTATGGTGGGCTCAGTAGGCACTGAAGCTTTCTTT. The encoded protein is CASSMVGSVGTEAFF.

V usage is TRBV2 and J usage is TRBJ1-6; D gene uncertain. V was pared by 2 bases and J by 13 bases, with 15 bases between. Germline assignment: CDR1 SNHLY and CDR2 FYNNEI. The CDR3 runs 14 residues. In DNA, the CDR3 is TGTGCCAGCAGTGAAAGCTCCGGGGATCCTCCCCTCCACTTT. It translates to CASSESSGDPPLHF.

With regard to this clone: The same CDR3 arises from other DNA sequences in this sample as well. The CDR3 DNA reads as TGTGCCAGCAGCCCCGGAGGGTCTGGAAACACCATATATTTT. This encodes CASSPGGSGNTIYF. This rearrangement joins TRBV7-2 to TRBJ1-3; the D is unclear. The CDR3 length is 14 residues. V lost 5 bases and J 1 base, leaving 9 bases between the germline ends. In germline, CDR1 is SGHTA, CDR2 FQGNSA.

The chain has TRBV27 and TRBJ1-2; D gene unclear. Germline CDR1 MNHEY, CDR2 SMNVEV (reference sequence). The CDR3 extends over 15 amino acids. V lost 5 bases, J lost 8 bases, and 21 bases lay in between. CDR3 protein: CASSLISASVRGYTF. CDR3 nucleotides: TGTGCCAGCAGTCTCATCTCCGCCTCGGTGAGGGGCTACACCTTC.

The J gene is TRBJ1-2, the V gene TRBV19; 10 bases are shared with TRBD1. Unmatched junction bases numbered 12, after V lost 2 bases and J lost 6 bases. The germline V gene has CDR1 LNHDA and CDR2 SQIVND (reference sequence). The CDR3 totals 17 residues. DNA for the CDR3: TGTGCCAGTAGTATACGGGACAGGGGATTTATTGTGGATGGCTACACCTTC. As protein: CASSIRDRGFIVDGYTF. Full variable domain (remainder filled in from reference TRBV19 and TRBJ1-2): DGGITQSPKYLFRKEGQNVTLSCEQNLNHDAMYWYRQDPGQGLRLIYYSQIVNDFQKGDIAEGYSVSREKKESFPLTVTSAQKNPTAFYLCASSIRDRGFIVDGYTFGSGTRLTVV.

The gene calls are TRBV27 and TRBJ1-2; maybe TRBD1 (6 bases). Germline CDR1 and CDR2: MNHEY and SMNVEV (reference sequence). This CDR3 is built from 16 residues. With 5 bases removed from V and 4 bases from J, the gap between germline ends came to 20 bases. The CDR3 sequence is CASSPRGDYLLYGYTF. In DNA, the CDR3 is TGTGCCAGCAGTCCAAGGGGGGACTACCTTCTCTATGGCTACACCTTC.

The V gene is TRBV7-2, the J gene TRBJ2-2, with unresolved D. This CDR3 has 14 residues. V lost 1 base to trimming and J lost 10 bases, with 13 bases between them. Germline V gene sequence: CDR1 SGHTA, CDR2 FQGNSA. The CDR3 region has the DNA TGTGCCAGCAGCTTAGGCCCCACCTTCGCGGAGCTGTTTTTT. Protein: CASSLGPTFAELFF. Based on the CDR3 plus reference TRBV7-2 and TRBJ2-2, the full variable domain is GAGVSQSPSNKVTEKGKDVELRCDPISGHTALYWYRQSLGQGLEFLIYFQGNSAPDKSGLPSDRFSAERTGGSVSTLTIQRTQQEDSAVYLCASSLGPTFAELFFGEGSRLTVL.

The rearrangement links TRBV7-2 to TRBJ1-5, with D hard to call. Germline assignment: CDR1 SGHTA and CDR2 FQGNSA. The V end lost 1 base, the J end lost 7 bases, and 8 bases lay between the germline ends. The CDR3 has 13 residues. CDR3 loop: CASSLVVGQPQHF. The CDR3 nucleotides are TGTGCCAGCAGCTTAGTAGTTGGACAGCCCCAGCATTTT.